This entry features one T cell receptor beta chain sequence. Germline CDR1 reads LNHDA; CDR2 reads SQIVND (reference sequence). Between the trimmed V and J ends, which lost 3 bases and 10 bases, there was a span of 15 bases. The CDR3 totals 13 residues. The entry originates in a study of blood T cell repertoires in COVID-19. Study context: The study drew acute and convalescent COVID-19 samples from the United States, Italy and Spain. PBMCs, B-cell-depleted T cells, or T cells were the source of the cDNA or gDNA that made up the material.

Per the original data handling: Amplification with reference gene primers provided the estimates of nucleated cell counts. The table came from immunoSEQ multiplex PCR; TCRdb's copy has only in-frame clones and leaves some out. V and J calls and clone size come straight from that table; D and trimming were deduced from the DNA. The sample holds hundreds of thousands of clones, about four fifths seen once. This sequence joins TRBV19 and TRBJ2-5; weak D call: TRBD2 (5 bases). The receptor was isolated from a woman between 45 and 65 years old with acute or convalescent COVID-19. Input material: peripheral blood. The DNA of the CDR3 is TGTGCCAGTAGTATCTCTCTGACGGGGAGCCAGTACTTC. This sequence encodes CASSISLTGSQYF.